The 11 T cell receptor beta chains given below trace back to one sample, sequenced in a study of immune evolution from preneoplasia to lung adenocarcinoma. Using immunoSEQ multiplex PCR, the repertoire was profiled, and TCRdb retains in-frame clones only, with some absent. Counted here are under 7,000 clones, about 81% occurring once; the ten biggest clones make up under 6%. The sample consisted of FFPE invasive lung adenocarcinoma tissue. The source of these receptors is a person aged 45-65 years with lung adenocarcinoma.

This clone was seen only a few times. The V call is TRBV30, the J call TRBJ2-6; D may be TRBD1 or TRBD2 (6 bases each). Germline V gene data show CDR1 as GTSNPN and CDR2 as SVGIG (reference sequence). There are 17 residues in the CDR3. V gave up 4 bases and J gave up 2 bases, with 18 bases separating them. CDR3 bases: TGTGCCTGGACCCGGGGGCAGGGGAACGCTGGGGCCAACGTCCTGACTTTC. Translating gives CAWTRGQGNAGANVLTF.

Regarding this clone: Germline is not matched at one junction end, which may reflect a read error. The rearrangement uses TRBV28 and TRBJ2-7, with 7 bases matching TRBD2. This CDR3 has 15 amino acids. Per germline, CDR1 MDHEN and CDR2 SYDVKM. CDR3 amino acids: CASSFPKRGLLEQYF. The DNA of the CDR3 is TGTGCCAGCAGTTTCCCAAAGCGGGGTCTTCTCGAGCAGTATTTC.

The rearrangement joins TRBV9 to TRBJ2-3; no reliable D call. Trimming stripped 0 bases from V and 0 bases from J, with 8 bases between. CDR1 and CDR2 from the germline V gene are SGDLS and YYNGEE. The length of the CDR3 is 15 residues. The CDR3 loop reads CASSVARASTDTQYF. CDR3 nucleotides: TGTGCCAGCAGCGTAGCCCGGGCGAGCACAGATACGCAGTATTTT.

The chain links TRBV30 to TRBJ2-7; D is perhaps TRBD1 or TRBD2 (6 bases each). The CDR3 extends over 16 amino acids. Trimming stripped 2 bases from V and 2 bases from J, with 19 bases between. Germline V CDR1 and CDR2: GTSNPN, SVGIG (reference sequence). Here the CDR3 DNA reads TGTGCCTGGAGTTTCGTTCGGGGGCAGGTCGCCTACGAGCAGTACTTC. Translated, it gives CAWSFVRGQVAYEQYF.

This clone was detected once. The chain recombines TRBV6-4 with TRBJ1-5; no definite D call. V was clipped by 2 bases and J by 5 bases, with 7 bases between them. The length of the CDR3 is 13 residues. Germline CDR1 is MRHNA and CDR2 is SNTAGT. CDR3 sequence: CASSDGKDQPQHF. CDR3 bases: TGTGCCAGCAGTGACGGGAAAGATCAGCCCCAGCATTTT.

CDR3 residues: CASKNRGVPYNEQFF. The CDR3 bases are TGTGCCAGCAAAAACAGGGGCGTCCCCTACAATGAGCAGTTCTTC. The chain is built from TRBV6-5 and TRBJ2-1; 7 bases fit TRBD1. The germline gives CDR1 MNHEY, CDR2 SVGAGI. The CDR3 runs 15 residues. V was pared by 7 bases and J by 2 bases, with 8 bases of the junction left unmatched.

The table lists this clone with a few counts. The V and J genes are TRBV28 and TRBJ2-1; D is ambiguous. Germline CDR1 is MDHEN and CDR2 is SYDVKM. The CDR3 has 13 residues. The V end was cut by 3 bases, the J end by 5 bases, with 8 bases between. The CDR3 region has the DNA TGTGCCAGCAGTTTGGGGTTAAACAATGAGCAGTTCTTC. Encoded protein: CASSLGLNNEQFF.

The chain uses TRBV30 and TRBJ2-7, with D possibly being TRBD2 (6 bases). The CDR3 has 13 residues. V shed 2 bases and J shed 2 bases, with 10 bases lying between them. Germline-derived CDR1 and CDR2 are GTSNPN and SVGIG (reference sequence). The CDR3 DNA sequence: TGTGCCTGGAGTCTTGGCGGGGCCTACGAGCAGTACTTC. The encoded protein is CAWSLGGAYEQYF. The full variable domain, rest sourced from reference TRBV30 and TRBJ2-7, is SQTIHQWPATLVQPVGSPLSLECTVEGTSNPNLYWYRQAAGRGLQLLFYSVGIGQISSEVPQNLSASRPQDRQFILSSKKLLLSDSGFYLCAWSLGGAYEQYFGPGTRLTVT.

The CDR3 protein is CASSSFRQGAGETQYF. The DNA of the CDR3 is TGTGCCAGCAGTTCGTTTCGACAGGGGGCCGGGGAGACCCAGTACTTC. The chain has TRBV27 and TRBJ2-5; TRBD1 aligns across 10 bases. With 4 bases clipped from V and 5 bases from J, the junction kept 10 bases outside the gene matches. CDR3 size: 16 residues. CDR1 and CDR2 from the germline V gene are MNHEY and SMNVEV (reference sequence).

This sequence joins TRBV28 and TRBJ2-5, with D possibly being TRBD1 (6 bases). V lost 4 bases and J 3 bases, leaving 15 bases between the germline ends. The CDR3 is 15 residues long. CDR1 is MDHEN and CDR2 is SYDVKM in the germline V gene. CDR3 sequence (DNA): TGTGCCAGCAGTTCAACAGGGACCCGAGAAGAGACCCAGTACTTC. It encodes CASSSTGTREETQYF.

As for this clone: An end of the junction differs from the germline gene, which may be a read error. V usage is TRBV7-2 and J usage is TRBJ2-1; 10 nucleotides match TRBD2. Germline assignment: CDR1 SGHTA and CDR2 FQGNSA. The CDR3 extends over 15 amino acids. The CDR3 DNA follows: TGTGCCAGCAGCGTAGCGGGAGGATTGGGCAATGAGCAGTTCTTC. Protein product: CASSVAGGLGNEQFF. The full variable domain, its missing parts supplied by reference TRBV7-2 and TRBJ2-1, is GAGVSQSPSNKVTEKGKDVELRCDPISGHTALYWYRQSLGQGLEFLIYFQGNSAPDKSGLPSDRFSAERTGGSVSTLTIQRTQQEDSAVYLCASSVAGGLGNEQFFGPGTRLTVL.